Below, 3 T cell receptor beta chains from the same sample are listed, as sequenced in a study of vaccination effects on CD4 cells after COVID-19. After expansion with viral peptide pools in the ViraFEST assay, antigen-specific CD4+ T cells were sequenced. Isolating CD4+ T cells followed less than 12 days of culture. PCR showed that the person got SARS-CoV-2 infection at some point between March and December 2020. TCRdb keeps only in-frame clones here, not all; method: immunoSEQ multiplex PCR. The sample yields around 47,000 clones, about 75% seen once. These TCRs' antigens remain unknown. The source was CD4+ T cells from PBMCs cultured with a peptide pool, collected before COVID-19 vaccination. The receptors derive from a human donor who had a prior SARS-CoV-2 infection.

The chain couples TRBV2 to TRBJ1-5; maybe TRBD1 (6 bases). Deletions cut 6 bases from V and 6 bases from J, with 18 bases between. In germline, CDR1 is SNHLY, CDR2 FYNNEI. This CDR3 contains 15 residues. CDR3 DNA: TGTGCCAGCAGGGACAGATATAGCGGGGGTCAGCCCCAGCATTTT. Protein product: CASRDRYSGGQPQHF.

This clone came up once. The gene calls are TRBV9 and TRBJ2-1, with TRBD2 identical over 7 bases. Germline CDR1 and CDR2: SGDLS and YYNGEE. The V and J ends lost 0 bases and 10 bases, in that order; junction bases with no gene match: 7. There are 14 residues in the CDR3. DNA of the CDR3: TGTGCCAGCAGCGTAGGAGGGTTGACTAGCGAGCAGTTCTTC. Translating it yields CASSVGGLTSEQFF.

The chain is built from TRBV6-5 and TRBJ1-2, with D unresolved. Germline CDR1 reads MNHEY; CDR2 reads SVGAGI. V lost 2 bases and J 4 bases, leaving 8 bases between the germline ends. The CDR3 extends over 13 amino acids. CDR3 region: CASSYAMSYGYTF. CDR3 DNA: TGTGCCAGCAGTTACGCCATGAGCTATGGCTACACCTTC.